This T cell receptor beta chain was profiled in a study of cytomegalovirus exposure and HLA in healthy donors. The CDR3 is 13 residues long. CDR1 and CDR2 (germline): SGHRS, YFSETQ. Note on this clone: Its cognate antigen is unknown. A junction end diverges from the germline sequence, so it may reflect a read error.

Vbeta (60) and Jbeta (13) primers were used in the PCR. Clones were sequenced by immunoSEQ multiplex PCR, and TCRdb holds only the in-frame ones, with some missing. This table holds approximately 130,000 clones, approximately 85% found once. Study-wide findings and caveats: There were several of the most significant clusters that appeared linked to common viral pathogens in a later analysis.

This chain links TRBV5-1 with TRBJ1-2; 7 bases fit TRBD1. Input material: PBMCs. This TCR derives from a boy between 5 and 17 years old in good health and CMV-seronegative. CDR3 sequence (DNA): TGCGCCAGCAGCTTAGAGGGGGCTTGGGGCTACCCCTTC. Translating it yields CASSLEGAWGYPF.